These 14 T cell receptor beta chains share one sample of origin, sequenced in a study of beta chain features in type 1 diabetes (dated 2018 in TCRdb). Results the study describes overall, beyond this receptor: In all four CD4+ subsets, TCRB CDR3 length was moderately but significantly shorter in type 1 diabetes patients.

Library generation was performed with the immunoSEQ multiplex PCR assay. The High Capacity cDNA Reverse Transcription Kit was used to reverse transcribe all of the isolated RNA, meaning that expressed TCRB transcripts were what got sequenced. TCRdb provides this immuneACCESS table in a form limited to in-frame rearrangements. Some clones are lacking; in checked studies, under half of them reflect an unresolved V gene, and why the rest are absent is not known. The sample records about 240,000 clones, 14% of which are singletons. Clones ranked in the top ten supply approximately 0.02% of the sample. These receptors' antigens are unknown. Input material: naive CD4+ T cells from blood. What the cell subset or site label conveys for this sample: true naive CD4+ T cells. All receptors come from a young man with type 1 diabetes.

The chain links TRBV6-6 to TRBJ1-5; TRBD1 matches 9 bases. The CDR3 contains 15 residues. With V trimmed by 4 bases and J by 0 bases, 1 base remained unmatched. CDR1 and CDR2 (germline): MNHNY, SVGAGI (reference sequence). The CDR3 here is CASSLQGASNQPQHF. Here the CDR3 DNA reads TGTGCCAGCAGTTTACAGGGGGCTAGCAATCAGCCCCAGCATTTT.

This clone has a handful of counts. This chain joins TRBV30 and TRBJ2-7; D is possibly TRBD2 (6 bases). V lost 4 bases, J lost 2 bases, and 15 bases lay in between. The germline CDR1 and CDR2 sequences are GTSNPN and SVGIG (reference sequence). The CDR3 runs 14 residues. Here the CDR3 reads CAWTLPSAAYEQYF. The DNA for the CDR3 is TGTGCCTGGACCCTGCCTAGCGCAGCCTACGAGCAGTACTTC.

This clone was counted between two and nine times. In DNA form, the CDR3 reads TGTGCCAGCAGGACGGGGGGTACACCACGACAAACTGAAGCTTTCTTT. This gives the protein CASRTGGTPRQTEAFF. The V and J genes are TRBV6-6 and TRBJ1-1; D may be TRBD1 (5 bases). The germline gives CDR1 MNHNY, CDR2 SVGAGI (reference sequence). The CDR3 has 16 residues. The ends were cut back, 6 bases at V and 5 bases at J, with 22 bases in the middle.

This sequence joins TRBV9 and TRBJ1-1; 7 bases line up with TRBD1. The CDR3 runs 16 residues. Germline-derived CDR1 and CDR2 are SGDLS and YYNGEE. J lost 1 base, V lost 5 bases, and 11 bases had no gene match. CDR3 loop: CASSFLPGTANTEAFF. In DNA, the CDR3 is TGTGCCAGCAGTTTCCTTCCGGGGACAGCGAACACTGAAGCTTTCTTT. Combining the CDR3 with reference TRBV9 and TRBJ1-1 gives the whole variable domain DSGVTQTPKHLITATGQRVTLRCSPRSGDLSVYWYQQSLDQGLQFLIQYYNGEERAKGNILERFSAQQFPDLHSELNLSSLELGDSALYFCASSFLPGTANTEAFFGQGTRLTVV.

CDR3: CASSEAGYHAGELFF. The CDR3 nucleotides read TGCGCCAGCAGCGAGGCAGGGTACCACGCCGGGGAGCTGTTTTTT. V and J are TRBV5-1 and TRBJ2-2; a possible D gene is TRBD1 (5 bases). There are 15 residues in the CDR3. The V gene's germline CDR1 is SGHRS and CDR2 YFSETQ. V was shortened by 4 bases and J by 6 bases, with 16 bases between the two germline ends.

This chain uses TRBV18 with TRBJ2-1, with 11 bases lining up with TRBD2. Germline CDR1 KGHSH, CDR2 LQKENI. Unmatched junction bases numbered 6, after V lost 7 bases and J lost 7 bases. This CDR3 comprises 14 residues. The CDR3 DNA follows: TGTGCCAGCTGCCCGGGACTAGCGGCTAATGAGCAGTTCTTC. It codes for CASCPGLAANEQFF.

This clone was picked up a small number of times. The rearrangement links TRBV5-1 to TRBJ1-2; TRBD1 is a possible D gene (6 bases). Per the germline V gene, CDR1 is SGHRS and CDR2 is YFSETQ. Trimming took off 4 bases at V and 4 bases at J, with 17 bases between the two ends. CDR3 length equals 15 residues. CDR3 loop: CASSQTLGQSYGYTF. The CDR3 DNA follows: TGCGCCAGCAGCCAAACCCTTGGACAGAGCTATGGCTACACCTTC.

This clone occurred a few times. The chain combines TRBV29-1 with TRBJ2-5, with TRBD1 matching 7 bases. There are 13 residues in the CDR3. The germline V gene encodes CDR1 SQVTM and CDR2 ANQGSEA. The V segment lost 4 bases and the J segment 5 bases; nucleotides outside the gene matches: 7. The CDR3 bases are TGCAGCGTTGCGGGTACACAGGGGGAGACCCAGTACTTC. It is translated as CSVAGTQGETQYF. The full variable domain, with the rest looked up from reference TRBV29-1 and TRBJ2-5, is SAVISQKPSRDICQRGTSLTIQCQVDSQVTMMFWYRQQPGQSLTLIATANQGSEATYESGFVIDKFPISRPNLTFSTLTVSNMSPEDSSIYLCSVAGTQGETQYFGPGTRLLVL.

This chain uses TRBV4-2 with TRBJ2-1; 8 bases are shared with TRBD1. V trimming: 0 bases; J trimming: 6 bases; junction bases outside the gene matches: 10. The V gene's germline CDR1 is LGHNA and CDR2 YNFKEQ. CDR3 length: 17 amino acids. The CDR3 region has the DNA TGTGCCAGCAGCCAAGATCTTCAGGGGGCAACGGGCAATGAGCAGTTCTTC. It specifies CASSQDLQGATGNEQFF.

The chain uses TRBV7-2 and TRBJ2-3, with a possible D match to TRBD2 (5 bases). Germline CDR1 SGHTA, CDR2 FQGNSA. The germline V and J ends were trimmed by 2 bases and 1 base, with 10 bases remaining between them. CDR3 length equals 15 residues. The CDR3 loop reads CASSLRSGGTDTQYF. CDR3 DNA sequence: TGTGCCAGCAGCTTAAGGAGCGGTGGCACAGATACGCAGTATTTT.

V usage is TRBV5-1 and J usage is TRBJ2-5, with 9 bases identical to TRBD2. CDR3 length: 17 residues. CDR1 SGHRS and CDR2 YFSETQ come from the germline V gene. J gave up 1 base and V 0 bases, and 7 bases lay outside the gene matches. This chain's CDR3 is CASSLVGSSGSQETQYF. In nucleotides, the CDR3 is TGCGCCAGCAGCTTGGTCGGGAGTAGCGGGAGCCAAGAGACCCAGTACTTC.

Here the CDR3 DNA reads TGTGCCAGCAGCTTAGCGGGGAGGATTGAAAATGAGCAGTTCTTC. Protein sequence: CASSLAGRIENEQFF. The chain carries TRBV11-2 and TRBJ2-1; D possibly corresponds to TRBD2 (6 bases). Per germline, CDR1 SGHAT and CDR2 FQNNGV. V lost 1 base to trimming and J lost 7 bases, with 14 bases between them. This CDR3 region has 15 residues.

This clone was recorded a few times. The chain employs TRBV28 and TRBJ1-5; unclear D gene. CDR1 MDHEN and CDR2 SYDVKM come from the germline V gene. The CDR3 loop spans 12 amino acids. Deletions cut 7 bases from V and 5 bases from J, with 9 bases between. CDR3 DNA: TGTGCCAGCAATAGGAGGGATCAGCCCCAGCATTTT. Translation gives CASNRRDQPQHF.

This clone showed up just a few times. The chain employs TRBV2 and TRBJ2-7; TRBD1 might be the D (5 bases). The V gene lost 6 bases and the J gene lost 6 bases, with 15 bases spanning the gap. Germline CDR1 and CDR2: SNHLY and FYNNEI. The CDR3 length is 13 residues. CDR3 region: CASSASGKGEQYF. CDR3 DNA sequence: TGTGCCAGCAGCGCTTCAGGGAAGGGCGAGCAGTACTTC.